Below, one TCR beta chain is given with its context. The antigen remains undetermined. With V trimmed by 3 bases and J by 3 bases, 2 bases remained unmatched. Per the germline V gene, CDR1 is SGDLS and CDR2 is YYNGEE. This CDR3 is 15 amino acids long. The sample comes from a study of PD-1 blockade in classical Hodgkin lymphoma. General study points: Newly diagnosed patients reportedly trailed healthy donors in baseline TCR diversity. Patients newly diagnosed and complete responders had comparable baseline diversity. Unlike CD8+ TCR diversity, which did not rise significantly by C4D1, CD4+ TCR diversity did.

In every patient, relapse followed autologous stem cell transplantation, while exposure to brentuximab vedotin differed. Patients reached a best response of complete response, partial response or progressive disease. Using immunoSEQ multiplex PCR, the repertoire was profiled, and TCRdb retains in-frame clones only, with some absent. The sample has just under 30,000 clones, around 70% seen once. The receptor's source is a human donor with classical Hodgkin lymphoma. The V and J genes are TRBV9 and TRBJ2-1; the match to TRBD2 covers 11 bases. The specimen comprised peripheral blood mononuclear cells (PBMCs), sampled before the second cycle of nivolumab. CDR3 loop: CASSEGTSGYNEQFF. CDR3 in DNA: TGTGCCAGCAGCGAAGGGACTAGCGGCTACAATGAGCAGTTCTTC.